This T cell receptor (beta chain) originates from a study of cytomegalovirus exposure and HLA in healthy donors. Regarding the study as a whole: Three chains linked to CMV were shown in vitro to be specific for CMV antigens.

The germline gives CDR1 SGDLS, CDR2 YYNGEE. The length of the CDR3 is 14 residues. Trimming took off 0 bases at V and 4 bases at J, with 10 bases between the two ends. PCR used 60 Vbeta primers and 13 Jbeta primers. Clones were read by immunoSEQ multiplex PCR, and TCRdb kept only the in-frame ones, dropping some. The sample records about 130,000 clones, over 60% being singletons. Remarks on this clone: The antigen is not known.

Sequenced input: PBMCs. J is TRBJ1-1 and V is TRBV9; D call uncertain. The TCR was taken from a man aged 45-60 years in good health and CMV-seronegative. This chain's CDR3 is CASSVDWWSTEAFF. For the CDR3, the DNA is TGTGCCAGCAGCGTAGATTGGTGGAGCACTGAAGCTTTCTTT.